The clone carrying this T cell receptor beta chain was counted a single time. Its matching antigen is unknown. The planned depth of sequencing spanned 1 in 200,000 to 1 in 1 million T cells. Sequencing used immunoSEQ multiplex PCR; TCRdb keeps in-frame clones, though not all of them. This repertoire shows 53,000 or so clones, approximately 50% found once; its top ten account for about 24%. This sample was included in a study of cytotoxic CD8 clonotypes in ibrutinib-treated CLL. The study, taken as a whole, reports: Clonality measured at baseline exceeded age-matched healthy donors, tracking circulating CD8+ T-cell counts.

Trimming shortened V by 3 bases and J by 6 bases, and 12 bases separated the two germline ends. Germline V CDR1 and CDR2: SNHLY, FYNNEI. CDR3 size: 14 residues. The receptor's source is a human donor with chronic lymphocytic leukemia. Material: PBMCs, obtained at disease progression, from a patient treated with ibrutinib. The J gene is TRBJ2-1, the V gene TRBV2; D not resolved. CDR3 region: CASSEGVGSNEQFF. The CDR3 DNA is TGTGCCAGCAGTGAGGGTGTGGGTAGCAATGAGCAGTTCTTC.